This TCR beta chain derives from a study of blood T cell repertoires in COVID-19. This table comes from immunoSEQ multiplex PCR, and its TCRdb copy is limited to in-frame clones, with some not included. The data show roughly 200,000 clones, 85% to 90% seen once. CDR1 and CDR2 from the germline V gene are SQVTM and ANQGSEA. Trimming took 7 bases from V and 6 from J, leaving 16 bases between them. This CDR3 is built from 13 residues. Sequencing was performed on PBMCs or T cells enriched from blood (not recorded which). The clonotype originates from a woman between 25 and 40 years old with acute COVID-19. The chain combines TRBV29-1 with TRBJ1-5; no clear D gene. The CDR3, as DNA: TGCAGCGGGGGAGGCGGGGAAGGTCAGCCCCAGCATTTT. As protein: CSGGGGEGQPQHF.